Following are 12 T cell receptor beta chains from one sample sequenced in a study of beta chain features in type 1 diabetes. TCRB transcripts that were expressed got sequenced, as all of the isolated RNA had been reverse transcribed. TCRdb's table, derived via immunoSEQ multiplex PCR, lists solely in-frame clones and lacks some. Of about 930,000 clones detected, roughly 17% appear once; the ten largest clones hold 0.02% to 0.025%. Sequenced: naive CD4+ T cells from blood. The receptors originated from a woman between 18 and 29 years old in good health.

The chain links TRBV9 to TRBJ2-7; 7 nucleotides match TRBD1. Looked up from germline, CDR1 is SGDLS and CDR2 is YYNGEE. CDR3 length equals 14 residues. The junction had 7 bases not matched to a gene; V was cut back by 4 bases and J by 3 bases. The CDR3: CASSPGDRNYEQYF. CDR3 bases: TGTGCCAGCAGCCCAGGGGACAGAAACTACGAGCAGTACTTC. Drawing the rest from reference TRBV9 and TRBJ2-7, the complete variable domain is DSGVTQTPKHLITATGQRVTLRCSPRSGDLSVYWYQQSLDQGLQFLIQYYNGEERAKGNILERFSAQQFPDLHSELNLSSLELGDSALYFCASSPGDRNYEQYFGPGTRLTVT.

The chain is built from TRBV7-2 and TRBJ2-7, with D perhaps being TRBD1 or TRBD2 (5 bases each). The CDR3 is 14 amino acids. V shed 3 bases and J shed 2 bases, with 11 bases lying between them. Germline CDR1 is SGHTA and CDR2 is FQGNSA. The CDR3 DNA reads TGTGCCAGCAGCTTTAACCCGGGGCCCTACGAGCAGTACTTC. Translation gives CASSFNPGPYEQYF.

V and J are TRBV2 and TRBJ2-1; D uncertain. Germline V gene lookup returns CDR1 SNHLY and CDR2 FYNNEI. V was pared by 4 bases and J by 2 bases, with 6 bases between. The CDR3 runs 13 residues. The CDR3 here is CASSALAYNEQFF. The CDR3 region has the DNA TGTGCCAGCAGTGCTCTAGCCTACAATGAGCAGTTCTTC.

The V call is TRBV28, the J call TRBJ2-1, with D perhaps matching TRBD2 (7 bases). V was cut by 7 bases and J by 4 bases, with 17 bases left in between. Looked up from germline, CDR1 is MDHEN and CDR2 is SYDVKM. CDR3 length equals 15 residues. The CDR3 here is CASTPPGGRYNEQFF. CDR3 coding DNA: TGTGCCAGCACCCCTCCCGGGGGGCGATACAATGAGCAGTTCTTC.

In its sample, this clone was seen a few times. The chain recombines TRBV11-1 with TRBJ2-1; 9 positions match TRBD2. The CDR3 runs to 18 residues. Germline CDR1 and CDR2: SGHAT and FQDESV (reference sequence). The ends lost 4 bases at V and 6 bases at J; junction bases unmatched: 16. The CDR3 DNA reads as TGTGCCAGCAGCTCCCCACCTAAGACTAGCGGACTATCCAATGAGCAGTTCTTC. As protein: CASSSPPKTSGLSNEQFF.

This clone appeared a few times. The chain joins TRBV14 to TRBJ2-3, with D possibly TRBD2 on 6 matching bases. There are 15 residues in the CDR3. CDR1 SGHDN and CDR2 FVKESK come from the germline V gene. V was shortened by 2 bases and J by 0 bases, with 9 bases between the two germline ends. The CDR3 nucleotides are TGTGCCAGCAGCCAACCTGGGGGGAGCACAGATACGCAGTATTTT. This gives the protein CASSQPGGSTDTQYF.

The V and J genes are TRBV29-1 and TRBJ1-2; a weak D match, TRBD1 (6 bases). V lost 4 bases and J 0 bases, leaving 12 bases between the germline ends. This CDR3 is built from 14 residues. Germline loops: CDR1 SQVTM, CDR2 ANQGSEA. CDR3 residues: CSVAAGATNYGYTF. In DNA form, the CDR3 reads TGCAGCGTTGCGGCAGGGGCTACTAACTATGGCTACACCTTC.

This clone has just a few counts. The gene calls are TRBV7-2 and TRBJ1-2; tentatively, D is TRBD1 (5 bases). The CDR3 has 14 residues. The V gene's germline CDR1 is SGHTA and CDR2 FQGNSA. V was shortened by 5 bases and J by 4 bases, with 14 bases between the two germline ends. The CDR3 DNA follows: TGTGCCAGCAGCCAACCGCGGGGACCCTATGGCTACACCTTC. This sequence encodes CASSQPRGPYGYTF.

This clone appeared a few times. One end of the junction fails to match germline, which may point to a read error. The chain uses TRBV19 and TRBJ2-7; D possibly corresponds to TRBD1 (5 bases). The length of the CDR3 is 13 residues. CDR1 is LNHDA, CDR2 SQIVND, per germline (reference sequence). The CDR3, as DNA: TGTGCCAGTAGTCCTAAGACGGACACGAGGCCAAACTTC. Protein product: CASSPKTDTRPNF.

This clone was counted only a few times. The V call is TRBV7-2, the J call TRBJ1-2; TRBD1 matches 11 bases. V was clipped by 5 bases and J by 3 bases; unmatched bases: 2. Germline lookup yields CDR1 SGHTA and CDR2 FQGNSA. The CDR3 is 14 residues long. CDR3 amino acids: CASSRGQGDYGYTF. The CDR3 region has the DNA TGTGCCAGCAGCCGGGGACAGGGGGACTATGGCTACACCTTC. The full variable domain, its missing parts supplied by reference TRBV7-2 and TRBJ1-2, is GAGVSQSPSNKVTEKGKDVELRCDPISGHTALYWYRQSLGQGLEFLIYFQGNSAPDKSGLPSDRFSAERTGGSVSTLTIQRTQQEDSAVYLCASSRGQGDYGYTFGSGTRLTVV.

This clone appeared a few times. J is TRBJ2-5 and V is TRBV25-1; D is possibly TRBD2 (6 bases). V lost 5 bases to trimming and J lost 2 bases, with 21 bases between them. Germline assignment: CDR1 MGHDK and CDR2 SYGVNS. This CDR3 is 17 amino acids long. CDR3 sequence reads: CASSSGSWASGQETQYF. The DNA for the CDR3 is TGTGCCAGCAGTTCCGGGAGCTGGGCCAGCGGGCAAGAGACCCAGTACTTC.

This clone turned up a few times. The rearrangement uses TRBV15 and TRBJ2-6; 8 bases are shared with TRBD1. Germline loops: CDR1 LNHNV, CDR2 YYDKDF (reference sequence). The CDR3 covers 20 residues. J lost 3 bases, V lost 2 bases, and 15 bases had no gene match. The CDR3 spells CATSRTSDRGFRGGANVLTF. For the CDR3, the DNA is TGTGCCACCAGCAGAACCAGCGACAGGGGCTTCCGAGGTGGGGCCAACGTCCTGACTTTC.